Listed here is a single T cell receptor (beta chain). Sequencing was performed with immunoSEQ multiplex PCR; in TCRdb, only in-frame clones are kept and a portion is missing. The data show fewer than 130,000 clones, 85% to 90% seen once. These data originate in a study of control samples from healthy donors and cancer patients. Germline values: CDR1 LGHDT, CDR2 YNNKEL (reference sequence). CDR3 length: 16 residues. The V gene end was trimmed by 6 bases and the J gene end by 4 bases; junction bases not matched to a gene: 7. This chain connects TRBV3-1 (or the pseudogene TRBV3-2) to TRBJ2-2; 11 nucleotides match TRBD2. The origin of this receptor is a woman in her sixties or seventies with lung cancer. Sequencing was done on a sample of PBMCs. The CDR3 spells CASSRSGRAGTGELFF. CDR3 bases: TGTGCCAGCAGTCGTAGCGGGAGGGCCGGCACCGGGGAGCTGTTTTTT.